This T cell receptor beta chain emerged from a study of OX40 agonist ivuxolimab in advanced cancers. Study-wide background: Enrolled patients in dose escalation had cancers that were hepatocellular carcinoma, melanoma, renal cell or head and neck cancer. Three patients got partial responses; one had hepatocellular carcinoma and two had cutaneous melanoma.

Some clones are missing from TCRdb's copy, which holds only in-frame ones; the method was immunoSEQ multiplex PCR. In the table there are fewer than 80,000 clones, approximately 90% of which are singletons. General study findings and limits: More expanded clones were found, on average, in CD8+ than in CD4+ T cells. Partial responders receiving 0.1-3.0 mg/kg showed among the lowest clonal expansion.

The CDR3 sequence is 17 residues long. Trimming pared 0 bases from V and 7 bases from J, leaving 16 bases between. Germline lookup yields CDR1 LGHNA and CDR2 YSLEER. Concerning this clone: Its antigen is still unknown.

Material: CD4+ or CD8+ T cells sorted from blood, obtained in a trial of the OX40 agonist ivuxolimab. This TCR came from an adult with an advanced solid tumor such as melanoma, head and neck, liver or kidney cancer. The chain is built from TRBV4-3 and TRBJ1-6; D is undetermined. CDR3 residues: CASSQEILRDWNSPLHF. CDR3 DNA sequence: TGCGCCAGCAGCCAAGAAATTTTGAGGGATTGGAATTCACCCCTCCACTTT.